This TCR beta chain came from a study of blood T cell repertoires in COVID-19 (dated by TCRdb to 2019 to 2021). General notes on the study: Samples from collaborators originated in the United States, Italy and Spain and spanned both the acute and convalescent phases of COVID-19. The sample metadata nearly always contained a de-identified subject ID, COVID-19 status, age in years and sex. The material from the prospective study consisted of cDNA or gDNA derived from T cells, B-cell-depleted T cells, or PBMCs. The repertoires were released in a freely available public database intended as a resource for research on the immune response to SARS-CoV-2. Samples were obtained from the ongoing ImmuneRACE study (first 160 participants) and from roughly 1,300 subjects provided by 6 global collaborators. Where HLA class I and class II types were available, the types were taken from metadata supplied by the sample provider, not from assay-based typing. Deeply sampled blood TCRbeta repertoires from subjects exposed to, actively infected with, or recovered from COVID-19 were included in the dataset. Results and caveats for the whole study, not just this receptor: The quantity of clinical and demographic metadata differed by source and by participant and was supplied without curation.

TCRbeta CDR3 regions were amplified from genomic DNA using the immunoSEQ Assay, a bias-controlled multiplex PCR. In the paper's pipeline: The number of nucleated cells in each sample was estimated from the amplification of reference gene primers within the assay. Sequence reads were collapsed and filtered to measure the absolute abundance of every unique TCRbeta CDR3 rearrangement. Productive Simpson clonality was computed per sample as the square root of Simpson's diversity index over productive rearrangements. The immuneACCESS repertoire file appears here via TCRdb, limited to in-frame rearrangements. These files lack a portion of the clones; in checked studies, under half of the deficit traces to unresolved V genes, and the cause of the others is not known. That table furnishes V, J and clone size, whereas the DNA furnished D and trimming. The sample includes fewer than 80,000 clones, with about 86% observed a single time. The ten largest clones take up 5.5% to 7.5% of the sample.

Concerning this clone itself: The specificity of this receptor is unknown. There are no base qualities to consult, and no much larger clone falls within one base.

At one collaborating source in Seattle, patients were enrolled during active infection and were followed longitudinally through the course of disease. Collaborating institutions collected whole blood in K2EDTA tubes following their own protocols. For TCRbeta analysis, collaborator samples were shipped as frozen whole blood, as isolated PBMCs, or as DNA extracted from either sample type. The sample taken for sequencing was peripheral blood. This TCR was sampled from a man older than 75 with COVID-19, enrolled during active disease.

The CDR3 sequence is CASSLELLNEKLFF. The sequenced DNA: TGTGCCAGCAGTTTAGAACTCTTAAATGAAAAACTGTTTTTT. Rearrangement joined TRBV28 to TRBJ1-4, with no confident D gene call. The V and J ends are trimmed by 2 bases and 5 bases, leaving 9 bases between them. The germline V gene specifies MDHEN as CDR1 and SYDVKM as CDR2. The CDR3 starts with the cysteine, ends with the phenylalanine, and has 14 residues. Only the CDR3 part of the read is kept: 42 bases, read in frame from the first base. Joined to the reference TRBV28 and TRBJ1-4 proteins, this CDR3 gives the full variable domain: DVKVTQSSRYLVKRTGEKVFLECVQDMDHENMFWYRQDPGLGLRLIYFSYDVKMKEKGDIPEGYSVSREKKERFSLILESASTNQTSMYLCASSLELLNEKLFFGSGTQLSVL.